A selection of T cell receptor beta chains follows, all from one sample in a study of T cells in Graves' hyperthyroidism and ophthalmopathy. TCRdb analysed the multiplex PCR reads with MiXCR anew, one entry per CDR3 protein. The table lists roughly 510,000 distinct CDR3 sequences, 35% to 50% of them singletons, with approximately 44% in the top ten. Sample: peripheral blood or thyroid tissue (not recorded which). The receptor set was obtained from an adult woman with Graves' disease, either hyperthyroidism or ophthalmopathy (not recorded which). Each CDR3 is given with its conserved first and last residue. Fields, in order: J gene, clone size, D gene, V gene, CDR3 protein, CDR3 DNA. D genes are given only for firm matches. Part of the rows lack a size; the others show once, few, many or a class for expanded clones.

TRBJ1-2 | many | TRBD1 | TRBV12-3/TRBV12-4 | CASSDTGVPLYGYTF | TGTGCCAGCAGTGACACAGGGGTCCCCCTCTATGGCTACACCTTC
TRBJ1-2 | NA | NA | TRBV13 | CASSKGRANYGYAF | TGTGCCAGCAGCAAGGGGAGGGCTAACTATGGCTACGCCTTC
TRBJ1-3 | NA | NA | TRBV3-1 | CASSLRGSFSGNTIYF | TGTGCCAGCAGCCTGCGAGGTTCGTTCTCTGGAAACACCATATATTTT
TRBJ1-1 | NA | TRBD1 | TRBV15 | CASKTMDRLNTEAFF | TGTGCCAGCAAAACGATGGACAGGTTGAACACTGAAGCTTTCTTT
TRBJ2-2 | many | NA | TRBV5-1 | CASSLGPSRELFF | TGCGCCAGCAGCTTGGGTCCCAGCAGGGAGCTGTTTTTT
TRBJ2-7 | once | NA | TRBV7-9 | CASSFPGRANFYEQYF | TGTGCCAGCAGCTTCCCGGGCAGGGCTAATTTTTACGAGCAGTACTTC
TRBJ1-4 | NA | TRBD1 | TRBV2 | CASSDQGAYEKLFF | TGTGCCAGCAGTGACCAGGGGGCCTATGAAAAACTGTTTTTT
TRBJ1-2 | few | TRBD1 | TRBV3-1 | CASSGYGTGGNYGYTF | TGTGCCAGCAGCGGATACGGGACAGGCGGCAACTATGGCTACACCTTC
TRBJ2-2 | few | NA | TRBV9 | CASSPGDSGELFF | TGTGCCAGCAGCCCTGGGGACTCTGGGGAGCTGTTTTTT
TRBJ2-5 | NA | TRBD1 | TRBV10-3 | CAISESRGTGASETQYF | TGTGCCATCAGTGAGTCGAGGGGGACAGGGGCATCGGAGACCCAGTACTTC
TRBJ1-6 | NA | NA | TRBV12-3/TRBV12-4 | CASSYREHSPLHF | TGTGCCAGCAGTTACCGGGAGCACTCACCCCTCCACTTT
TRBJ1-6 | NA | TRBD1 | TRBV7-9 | CAGSRAHRGDSPLHF | TGTGCCGGCAGCAGAGCCCACAGGGGTGATTCACCCCTCCACTTT
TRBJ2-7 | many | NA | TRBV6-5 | CASSSQGLRIYEQYF | TGTGCCAGCAGTTCACAGGGTTTAAGGATCTACGAGCAGTACTTC
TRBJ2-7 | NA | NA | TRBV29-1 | CSVEDGVRGSDEQYF | TGCAGCGTTGAAGATGGGGTGCGGGGATCCGACGAGCAGTACTTC
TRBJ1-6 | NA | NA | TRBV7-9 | CASSPIAGGSPLHF | TGTGCCAGCAGCCCGATAGCGGGAGGTTCACCCCTCCACTTT
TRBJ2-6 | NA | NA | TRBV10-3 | CATGGGANVLTF | TGTGCCACCGGTGGCGGGGCCAACGTCCTGACTTTC
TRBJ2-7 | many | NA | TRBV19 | CASSLRGAHSSYEQYF | TGTGCCAGTAGTCTTCGAGGAGCCCACAGCTCCTACGAGCAGTACTTC
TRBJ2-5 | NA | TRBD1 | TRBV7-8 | CASSQWTGGAPGSQYF | TGTGCCAGCAGCCAGTGGACAGGGGGCGCCCCTGGGTCCCAGTACTTC
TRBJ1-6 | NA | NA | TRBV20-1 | CSARTGSHSYNSPLHF | TGCAGTGCTAGAACCGGGAGCCACTCCTATAATTCACCCCTCCACTTT
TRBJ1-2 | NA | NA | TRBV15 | CATSSEWAGEVNYGYTF | TGTGCCACCAGCAGTGAATGGGCAGGGGAAGTAAACTATGGCTACACCTTC
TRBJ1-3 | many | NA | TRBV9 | CASSSSGPRAGNTIYF | TGTGCCAGCAGCTCTTCGGGACCCCGGGCGGGAAACACCATATATTTT
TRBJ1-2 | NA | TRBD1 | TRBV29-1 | CRVAGTANYGYTF | TGCAGAGTCGCGGGGACAGCTAACTATGGCTACACCTTC
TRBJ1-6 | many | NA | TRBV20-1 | CSGLLSSPPLHF | TGCAGTGGTCTCCTGAGTAGCCCACCCCTCCACTTT
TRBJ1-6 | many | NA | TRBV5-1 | CASSLAKGDSPLHF | TGCGCCAGCAGCTTGGCCAAGGGAGATTCACCCCTCCACTTT
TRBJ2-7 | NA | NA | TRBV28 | CASTDSPYEQYF | TGTGCCAGCACAGACAGCCCCTACGAGCAGTACTTC
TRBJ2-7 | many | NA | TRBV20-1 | CSQWGSSYEQYF | TGCAGCCAATGGGGTAGTTCCTACGAGCAGTACTTC
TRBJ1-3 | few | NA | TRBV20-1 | CSATSEGGDGNTIYF | TGCAGTGCTACCTCGGAGGGGGGCGACGGAAACACCATATATTTT
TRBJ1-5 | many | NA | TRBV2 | CASRGEDQPQHF | TGTGCCAGCAGGGGGGAGGATCAGCCCCAGCATTTT
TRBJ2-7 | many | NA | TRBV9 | CASSVAAGLSYEQYF | TGTGCCAGCAGCGTAGCGGCAGGACTCTCCTACGAGCAGTACTTC
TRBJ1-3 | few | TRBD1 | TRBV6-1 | CASTLLGTGIGNTIYF | TGTGCCAGCACCCTGCTCGGGACAGGGATAGGAAACACCATATATTTT
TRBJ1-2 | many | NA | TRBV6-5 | CATRTALNYGYTF | TGTGCCACCAGGACAGCATTGAACTATGGCTACACCTTC
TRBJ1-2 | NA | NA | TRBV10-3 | CAISQTGSGSNGYTF | TGTGCCATCAGTCAAACCGGGTCCGGCTCAAATGGCTACACCTTC
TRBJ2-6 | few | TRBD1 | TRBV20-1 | CSAEQGARANVLTF | TGCAGTGCTGAACAGGGGGCGAGGGCCAACGTCCTGACTTTC
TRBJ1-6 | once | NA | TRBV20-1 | CSAPSGAPDSPLHF | TGCAGTGCCCCATCCGGGGCGCCGGATTCACCCCTCCACTTT
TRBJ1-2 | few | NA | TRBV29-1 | CSVGAGRRTNYGYTF | TGCAGCGTTGGGGCAGGGCGCAGGACAAACTATGGCTACACCTTC
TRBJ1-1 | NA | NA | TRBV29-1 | CSSSNVPTEAFF | TGCAGCTCCTCGAATGTTCCTACTGAAGCTTTCTTT
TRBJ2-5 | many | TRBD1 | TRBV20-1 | CSAREGTGRETQYF | TGCAGTGCTAGAGAGGGGACAGGGAGAGAGACCCAGTACTTC
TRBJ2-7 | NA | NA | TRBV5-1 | CASSPAPTEEQYF | TGCGCCAGCAGCCCCGCCCCTACTGAGGAGCAGTACTTC
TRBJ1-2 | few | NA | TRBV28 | CASRKMANYGYTF | TGTGCCAGCAGAAAGATGGCTAACTATGGCTACACCTTC
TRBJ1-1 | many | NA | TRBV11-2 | CASSSMRNTEAFF | TGTGCCAGCAGCTCCATGCGGAACACTGAAGCTTTCTTT
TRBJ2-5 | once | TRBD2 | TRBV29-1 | CSVEGGRPQETQYF | TGCAGCGTTGAGGGCGGGAGGCCACAAGAGACCCAGTACTTC
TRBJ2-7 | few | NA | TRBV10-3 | CAISEWNRPYEQYF | TGTGCCATCAGTGAGTGGAACCGCCCCTACGAGCAGTACTTC
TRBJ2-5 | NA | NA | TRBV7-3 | CASSLTGAQGETQYF | TGTGCCAGCAGCTTAACCGGGGCCCAAGGGGAGACCCAGTACTTC
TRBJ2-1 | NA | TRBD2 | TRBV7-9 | CASSMAWGTSGNEQFF | TGTGCCAGCAGCATGGCTTGGGGGACTAGCGGGAATGAGCAGTTCTTC
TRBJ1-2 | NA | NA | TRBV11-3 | CASSMGIFNYGYTF | TGTGCCAGCAGCATGGGAATTTTCAACTATGGCTACACCTTC
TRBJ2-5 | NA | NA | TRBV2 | CASLGPREETQYF | TGTGCCAGTCTGGGACCCCGGGAGGAGACCCAGTACTTC
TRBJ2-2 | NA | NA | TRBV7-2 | CASSEGWEDGELFF | TGTGCCAGCAGTGAAGGGTGGGAAGACGGGGAGCTGTTTTTT
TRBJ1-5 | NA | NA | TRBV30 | CACQSGLNQPQHF | TGTGCCTGTCAGTCAGGTTTGAATCAGCCCCAGCATTTT
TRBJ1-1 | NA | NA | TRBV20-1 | CSAIDPPVTEAFF | TGCAGTGCTATCGACCCCCCGGTCACTGAAGCTTTCTTT
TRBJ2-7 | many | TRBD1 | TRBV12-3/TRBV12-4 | CASSGQGGSYEQYF | TGTGCCAGCAGCGGACAGGGTGGTTCCTACGAGCAGTACTTC
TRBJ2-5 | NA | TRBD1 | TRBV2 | CASSRQGLFQETQYF | TGTGCCAGCAGTCGACAGGGGTTATTCCAAGAGACCCAGTACTTC